This T cell receptor (beta chain) was retrieved from a study of human T cells and chemical hapten exposure. The time point was: pre-sensitization, week 0. As to treatment: therapeutic diphenylcyclopropenone sensitization with weekly scalp DPC. Drawing of blood took place ahead of applying each patch test. The authors' total RNA extraction used unfractionated whole blood. The ends were cut back, 0 bases at V and 2 bases at J, with 8 bases in the middle. The germline V gene encodes CDR1 SGDLS and CDR2 YYNGEE. The CDR3 is 14 residues long. How the authors handled the data: Per sample, the median was around 100,000 TCRs, with values from 23,224 to 690,600. TCRdb reprocessed the RACE reads via MiXCR and lists one record per CDR3 protein. The V and J calls and clone size come from TCRdb's table, not from the authors' own analysis. The repertoire holds 240,000 or so distinct CDR3 sequences, with approximately 8.6% as singletons.

V is TRBV9 and J is TRBJ2-5, with no clear D. The sequence came from a woman aged 40 to 50 with alopecia areata. Some clones in this sample may be carry-over from other donors' samples. The source was whole blood, collected in connection with sensitization to the hapten diphenylcyclopropenone (DPC). CDR3 sequence (DNA): TGTGCCAGCAGCGTAGGAACAGCGCAAGAGACCCAGTACTTC. Translation: CASSVGTAQETQYF.